This T cell receptor (beta chain) comes out of a study of graft-versus-host responses after intestinal transplantation. V gave up 7 bases and J gave up 0 bases; unmatched junction bases: 11. CDR1 and CDR2 from the germline V gene are MGHDK and SYGVNS. CDR3 length: 18 amino acids. This table comes from immunoSEQ multiplex PCR, and its TCRdb copy is limited to in-frame clones, with some not included. The sample lists approximately 15,000 clones, about 30% occurring once. This clonotype originated in a human patient who received an intestinal transplant. The V call is TRBV25-1, the J call TRBJ2-6; 8 nucleotides align to TRBD1. The source was alloreactive CD4+ T cells from a mixed lymphocyte reaction culture, collected before intestinal transplant. Noted subset: CFSE-low proliferating T cells sorted from roughly 6-day pre-transplant mixed lymphocyte reaction (GvH or HvG direction). Written as DNA, the CDR3 is TGTGCCAGCAAAGTTCCGGGACAGGTTATCTCTGGGGCCAACGTCCTGACTTTC. Amino acid sequence: CASKVPGQVISGANVLTF. The full variable domain, in which reference TRBV25-1 and TRBJ2-6 provide the parts outside the CDR3, is EADIYQTPRYLVIGTGKKITLECSQTMGHDKMYWYQQDPGMELHLIHYSYGVNSTEKGDLSSESTVSRIRTEHFPLTLESARPSHTSQYLCASKVPGQVISGANVLTFGAGSRLTVL.